This TCR beta chain was identified in a study of shared clonotypes between healthy human individuals. Across the study: There were three CD4 naive, three CD4 memory, two CD8 naive and one CD8 memory plates per donor.

With 5 bases removed from V and 2 bases from J, the gap between germline ends came to 16 bases. CDR3 length equals 15 residues. The germline gives CDR1 SGHTA, CDR2 FQGNSA. The repertoire was sequenced with immunoSEQ multiplex PCR; TCRdb's copy has only in-frame clones and lacks some. The profile shows fewer than 1.4 million clones, 75% to 80% of them singletons. The sample comprised memory CD4+ T cells from PBMCs. Subset here: CD45RA-negative fraction. The origin of this receptor is a man younger than 35 in good health. Some clones in this sample may be carry-over from other donors' samples. This chain joins TRBV7-2 and TRBJ2-7, with a weak D call TRBD1 (5 bases). CDR3 region: CASSTDKGAPYEQYF. As DNA, the CDR3 is TGTGCCAGCAGCACCGATAAAGGGGCACCCTACGAGCAGTACTTC.